This T cell receptor (beta chain) was observed in a study of vaccination and CD4 T cells after COVID-19. The Oncomine TCR Beta short-read assay generated sequence data from the DNA of cultured CD4+ T cells. TCRdb re-called the PCR reads with MiXCR, one entry per CDR3 protein. There are about 7,200 distinct CDR3 sequences in the sample; 43% occur only once, and about 25% lies in the top ten. This clonotype has just a few counts. Its antigen is unidentified. CDR3 size: 16 residues. Unmatched junction bases numbered 8, after V lost 2 bases and J lost 5 bases. Germline CDR1 is MNHNS and CDR2 is SASEGT. Treatment of the sample: roughly nine-day PBMC culture with coronavirus spike peptide pools or control peptides (ViraFEST assay). The unexposed donor's CD4+ T cells were collected before the COVID-19 pandemic (2011-2018). Two million PBMCs went into each well for culture with 7.5 to 10 IU/ml IL-2 and about 10 ug/ml peptide pools. Half-medium replacement with fresh IL-2 medium took place on days 3 and 7.

The TCR sequence derives from a human donor in good health. The rearrangement joins TRBV6-1 to TRBJ2-3; 9 nucleotides line up with TRBD1. Sample: CD4+ T cells from blood, cultured in vitro. CDR3 sequence: CASSERGTGRGDTQYF. CDR3 nucleotides: TGTGCCAGCAGTGAAAGGGGGACAGGGAGGGGAGATACGCAGTATTTT.